Listed below are T cell receptor beta chains from one sample, sequenced in a study of blood T cell repertoires in COVID-19. The assay was immunoSEQ multiplex PCR, and TCRdb's table has in-frame clones only and misses some. The data contain fewer than 200,000 clones, approximately 79% of them singletons. Sequenced sample: PBMCs or T cells enriched from blood (not recorded which). The receptors stem from a woman aged 55-75 years with acute COVID-19. Each CDR3 is given with its conserved first and last residue. D genes are given only for firm matches. A row's size may be missing; if present it is once, few, many or a size class.

size: .; V: TRBV7-9; D: TRBD2; J: TRBJ2-2; DNA: TGTGCCAGCAGCTTATACCCGGGAGGGTACACCGGGGAGCTGTTTTTT; CDR3: CASSLYPGGYTGELFF
size: .; V: TRBV27; D: .; J: TRBJ1-1; DNA: TGTGCCAGCAGTTTGAGGAGGGGAACTGAAGCTTTCTTT; CDR3: CASSLRRGTEAFF
size: .; V: TRBV7-2; D: TRBD2; J: TRBJ2-1; DNA: TGTGCCAGCAGCCCGTCGGGACTAGCGGGGGGCGGACAGTTCTTC; CDR3: CASSPSGLAGGGQFF
size: .; V: TRBV24-1; D: TRBD1; J: TRBJ2-3; DNA: TGTGCCACCAGTCCGCAGGGGGCAAAAGATACGCAGTATTTT; CDR3: CATSPQGAKDTQYF
size: few; V: TRBV7-9; D: TRBD1; J: TRBJ2-5; DNA: TGTGCCAGCACCGGACAGGGTGTGACCCAGTACTTC; CDR3: CASTGQGVTQYF
size: .; V: TRBV27; D: TRBD2; J: TRBJ2-5; DNA: TGTGCCAGCAGGTCAAGCGGGGCCTGGTACCAAGAGACCCAGTACTTC; CDR3: CASRSSGAWYQETQYF
size: .; V: TRBV6-5; D: .; J: TRBJ1-3; DNA: TGTGCCAGCAGTTACTCGGTATCTTCCCGGGGAGACACCATATATTTT; CDR3: CASSYSVSSRGDTIYF
size: .; V: TRBV7-2; D: TRBD1; J: TRBJ2-1; DNA: TGTGCCAGCAGCCACCCGGGACAGGGTAAATGGGAGCAGTTCTTC; CDR3: CASSHPGQGKWEQFF
size: .; V: TRBV11-2; D: TRBD1; J: TRBJ1-3; DNA: TGTGCCAGCAGCTGGGACAGGGGTCCAGGAAACACCATATATTTT; CDR3: CASSWDRGPGNTIYF
size: .; V: TRBV4-2; D: TRBD2; J: TRBJ2-1; DNA: TGTGCCAGCAGCCATCCTCTCAGCGGGAGGCCCTCCAATGAGCAGTTCTTC; CDR3: CASSHPLSGRPSNEQFF
size: .; V: TRBV10-2; D: .; J: TRBJ2-1; DNA: TGCGCCAGCAGAGGGGTCGGGGAGCAGTTCTTC; CDR3: CASRGVGEQFF
size: .; V: TRBV4-3; D: TRBD1; J: TRBJ1-5; DNA: TGCGCCAGCAGCCAAGATAGAGGCAGGGGGCTTGGCAATCAGCCCCAGCATTTT; CDR3: CASSQDRGRGLGNQPQHF
size: .; V: TRBV30; D: .; J: TRBJ1-4; DNA: TGTGCCTGGAGTCGGACAGTTTCACGTGAAAAACTGTTTTTT; CDR3: CAWSRTVSREKLFF
size: .; V: TRBV6-2/TRBV6-3; D: .; J: TRBJ2-6; DNA: TGTGCCAGCAGTTACCGACAGGTCCCTGGGGCCAACGTCCTGACTTTC; CDR3: CASSYRQVPGANVLTF
size: .; V: TRBV18; D: TRBD1; J: TRBJ1-5; DNA: TGTGCCAGCTCACCAGGGACAGGGAGGAATCAGCCCCAGCATTTT; CDR3: CASSPGTGRNQPQHF
size: .; V: TRBV7-9; D: .; J: TRBJ1-2; DNA: TGTGCCAGCAGCTCATCAGGGAAAGGATTCTATGGCTACACCTTC; CDR3: CASSSSGKGFYGYTF
size: .; V: TRBV4-3; D: TRBD2; J: TRBJ2-7; DNA: TGCGCCAGCAGCCCTGCGGGAGGGGGCTACGAGCAGTACTTC; CDR3: CASSPAGGGYEQYF
size: .; V: TRBV6-2/TRBV6-3; D: TRBD2; J: TRBJ2-3; DNA: TGTGCCAGCACCCCCAGATCGAGCGGGGGGATGGATACGCAGTATTTT; CDR3: CASTPRSSGGMDTQYF
size: .; V: TRBV19; D: TRBD2; J: TRBJ2-2; DNA: TGTGCCAGTAGTATCCCTGCGGGGGAAGGCACCGGGGAGCTGTTTTTT; CDR3: CASSIPAGEGTGELFF
size: .; V: TRBV10-2; D: TRBD2; J: TRBJ2-1; DNA: TGCGCCAGCAGTGAGGGGTCTAGCGGGAAGCTAATTGAGCAGTTCTTC; CDR3: CASSEGSSGKLIEQFF
size: once; V: TRBV9; D: .; J: TRBJ1-1; DNA: TGTGCCAGCAGCCCCATGGGGGGGAGGGGAACTGAAGCTTTCTTT; CDR3: CASSPMGGRGTEAFF
size: .; V: TRBV27; D: TRBD1; J: TRBJ1-1; DNA: TGTGCCAGCAGTTTAGACAGGGGGCGCGCAACTGAAGCTTTCTTT; CDR3: CASSLDRGRATEAFF
size: .; V: TRBV30; D: .; J: TRBJ2-1; DNA: TGTGCCTGGACCCCTAGGGACTGGTTGTACAATGAGCAGTTCTTC; CDR3: CAWTPRDWLYNEQFF
size: .; V: TRBV6-5; D: TRBD2; J: TRBJ2-3; DNA: TGTGCCAGCAGTCCTGTAGCGGGGGGCACAGATACGCAGTATTTT; CDR3: CASSPVAGGTDTQYF
size: .; V: TRBV7-2; D: .; J: TRBJ1-2; DNA: TGTGCCAGCAGCTTAGCGTCCAAAGGGCCCCTTGGGGGGGGCTACACCTTC; CDR3: CASSLASKGPLGGGYTF
size: .; V: TRBV15; D: .; J: TRBJ2-5; DNA: TGTGCCACCAGCAGAGATCGCACACAAGAGACCCAGTACTTC; CDR3: CATSRDRTQETQYF
size: once; V: TRBV11-2; D: TRBD1; J: TRBJ1-5; DNA: TGTGCCAGCAGCTTAGGGACAGGGGCTAACAATCAGCCCCAGCATTTT; CDR3: CASSLGTGANNQPQHF
size: .; V: TRBV27; D: .; J: TRBJ1-1; DNA: TGTGCCAGCAGTTCCAGGGAAAAGGGGAACACTGAAGCTTTCTTT; CDR3: CASSSREKGNTEAFF
size: .; V: TRBV24-1; D: TRBD2; J: TRBJ2-1; DNA: TGTGCCACCGGAGGCATCGGGCAGAGGAAGCGGGAGGCCTACAATGAGCAGTTCTTC; CDR3: CATGGIGQRKREAYNEQFF
size: .; V: TRBV29-1; D: TRBD1; J: TRBJ2-7; DNA: TGCAGCGTAAAACCCCGGTCAGGGGGCTACGAGCAGTACTTC; CDR3: CSVKPRSGGYEQYF
size: .; V: TRBV12-3/TRBV12-4; D: TRBD1; J: TRBJ1-2; DNA: TGTGCCAGCAGTGAAACAGGGGGCTATGGCTACACCTTC; CDR3: CASSETGGYGYTF
size: .; V: TRBV18; D: .; J: TRBJ1-2; DNA: TGTGCCAGCTCACAAGACCGACAGAATGGCTACACCTTC; CDR3: CASSQDRQNGYTF
size: .; V: TRBV19; D: .; J: TRBJ2-2; DNA: TGTGCCAGTACGAAGGTTCGGGTTGCGGGATACACCGGGGAGCTGTTTTTT; CDR3: CASTKVRVAGYTGELFF
size: .; V: TRBV3-1/TRBV3-2; D: .; J: TRBJ1-4; DNA: TGTGCCAGCAGCCAAGATCTGGGCCAGGGAGGGGAAAAACTGTTTTTT; CDR3: CASSQDLGQGGEKLFF
size: .; V: TRBV7-7; D: TRBD1; J: TRBJ2-7; DNA: TGTGCCAGCAGCGCCGGACAGGGTTCCTACGAGCAGTACTTC; CDR3: CASSAGQGSYEQYF
size: few; V: TRBV5-4; D: TRBD2; J: TRBJ2-7; DNA: TGTGCCAGCAGCTTGGGGCGGGAGGCTCTCGAGCAGTACTTC; CDR3: CASSLGREALEQYF
size: many; V: TRBV3-1/TRBV3-2; D: TRBD2; J: TRBJ2-2; DNA: TGTGCCAGCAGCCAACTAGCGGGACAAACCGGGGAGCTGTTTTTT; CDR3: CASSQLAGQTGELFF
size: .; V: TRBV21-1; D: .; J: TRBJ2-7; DNA: TGTGCCAGCAGCCCCGGGACAGGACTCTACGAGCAGTACTTC; CDR3: CASSPGTGLYEQYF
size: .; V: TRBV5-1; D: .; J: TRBJ2-7; DNA: TGCGCCAGCAGCTTCCAGGGGGGTTCCTCCTACGAGCAGTACTTC; CDR3: CASSFQGGSSYEQYF
size: .; V: TRBV14; D: .; J: TRBJ2-7; DNA: TGTGCCAGCAGCCAAGAAGCTCATTCCTACGAGCAGTACTTC; CDR3: CASSQEAHSYEQYF
size: .; V: TRBV9; D: TRBD1; J: TRBJ1-6; DNA: TGTGCCAGCAGCGTAAGACAGGGGGGTAATTCACCCCTCCACTTT; CDR3: CASSVRQGGNSPLHF
size: .; V: TRBV19; D: .; J: TRBJ1-5; DNA: TGTGCCAGTATGTGGCTTGGGCAGGTCAATCAGCCCCAGCATTTT; CDR3: CASMWLGQVNQPQHF
size: .; V: TRBV7-2; D: .; J: TRBJ1-2; DNA: TGTGCCAGCAGCTTTGGAACAGGCTATGGCTACACCTTC; CDR3: CASSFGTGYGYTF
size: few; V: TRBV18; D: TRBD1; J: TRBJ2-6; DNA: TGTGCCAGCTCAGCTACCGGGACAGGCAGCTCTGGGGCCAACGTCCTGACTTTC; CDR3: CASSATGTGSSGANVLTF
size: .; V: TRBV6-2/TRBV6-3; D: .; J: TRBJ2-4; DNA: TGTGCCAGCAGCTCTCCAGTTGGTATTCAGTACTTC; CDR3: CASSSPVGIQYF
size: .; V: TRBV5-4; D: .; J: TRBJ2-4; DNA: TGTGCCAGCAGCGCGACAGAAAACATTCAGTACTTC; CDR3: CASSATENIQYF
size: .; V: TRBV7-9; D: TRBD2; J: TRBJ2-5; DNA: TGTGCCAGCAGCGCAAGCGGGGGGTGGCAAGAGACCCAGTACTTC; CDR3: CASSASGGWQETQYF
size: .; V: TRBV21-1; D: .; J: TRBJ1-1; DNA: TGTGCCAGCAGCACCCTGATCCCCAGTGGGGGAGGCACTGAAGCTTTCTTT; CDR3: CASSTLIPSGGGTEAFF
size: .; V: TRBV9; D: TRBD1; J: TRBJ2-2; DNA: TGTGCCAGCACCCAGGGGGTTACGAACACCGGGGAGCTGTTTTTT; CDR3: CASTQGVTNTGELFF
size: .; V: TRBV7-2; D: TRBD1; J: TRBJ2-5; DNA: TGTGCCAGCAGCCCACCAACAGGGGTGGGGGAGACCCAGTACTTC; CDR3: CASSPPTGVGETQYF
size: .; V: TRBV5-6; D: TRBD2; J: TRBJ2-5; DNA: TGTGCCAGCAGCTTCAGGGCTAGCGGACAAGAGACCCAGTACTTC; CDR3: CASSFRASGQETQYF
size: few; V: TRBV10-3; D: .; J: TRBJ1-3; DNA: TGTGCCACCAACACCGGGGACTCCTCTGGAAACACCATATATTTT; CDR3: CATNTGDSSGNTIYF
size: .; V: TRBV7-2; D: .; J: TRBJ1-5; DNA: TGTGCCAGCAGCCTAAATGAGTATCAGCCCCAGCATTTT; CDR3: CASSLNEYQPQHF
size: .; V: TRBV9; D: .; J: TRBJ1-1; DNA: TGTGCCAGCAGCGTAGGGGGCCCGATGAACACTGAAGCTTTCTTT; CDR3: CASSVGGPMNTEAFF
size: once; V: TRBV18; D: .; J: TRBJ1-4; DNA: TGTGCCAGCTCATCCGTGACCGCAGGGGTCGAAAAACTGTTTTTT; CDR3: CASSSVTAGVEKLFF
size: .; V: TRBV14; D: .; J: TRBJ1-1; DNA: TGTGCCAGCAGCCCGGGCGGGCTCAGGGGCGGTAAAATGAACACTGAAGCTTTCTTT; CDR3: CASSPGGLRGGKMNTEAFF
size: .; V: TRBV6-5; D: .; J: TRBJ1-6; DNA: TGTGCCACCCGTAGGGAGAGGACCTATAATTCACCCCTCCACTTT; CDR3: CATRRERTYNSPLHF
size: few; V: TRBV11-2; D: .; J: TRBJ1-2; DNA: TGTGCCAGCAGCCTAGGGTCGGCGGTGGGCTACACCTTC; CDR3: CASSLGSAVGYTF
size: .; V: TRBV9; D: .; J: TRBJ1-6; DNA: TGTGCCAGCAGCGTAGGAACAGAGCCTAATTCACCCCTCCACTTT; CDR3: CASSVGTEPNSPLHF